These 12 T cell receptor beta chains were all obtained from the same sample, sequenced in a study of blood T cell repertoires in COVID-19. Profiling relied on immunoSEQ multiplex PCR, and the TCRdb table lists in-frame clones only, not all of them. There are about 89,000 clones in the sample; roughly 88% occur only once, and 0.35% to 0.5% lies in the top ten. The sample consisted of peripheral blood. These receptors all stem from a man in his fifties or sixties with acute or convalescent COVID-19.

The table lists this clone with a few counts. The chain is built from TRBV18 and TRBJ1-1; possibly TRBD1 for D (5 bases). Trimming removed 2 bases from V and 3 bases from J, with 7 bases in between. This CDR3 comprises 13 residues. Germline-derived CDR1 and CDR2 are KGHSH and LQKENI. This chain's CDR3 is CASSPTRDTEAFF. DNA for the CDR3: TGTGCCAGCTCACCAACCAGGGACACTGAAGCTTTCTTT.

V usage is TRBV18 and J usage is TRBJ1-1, with no clear D. V gave up 0 bases and J gave up 7 bases, with 15 bases separating them. CDR3 length: 15 residues. From germline, CDR1 is KGHSH and CDR2 LQKENI. The CDR3, as DNA: TGTGCCAGCTCACCACCGTACAGCCAGATGGGTGAAGCTTTCTTT. Its translation: CASSPPYSQMGEAFF.

J is TRBJ1-1 and V is TRBV24-1; perhaps TRBD1 as D (6 bases). The V end was cut by 6 bases, the J end by 2 bases, with 12 bases between. CDR3 length equals 14 residues. Germline values: CDR1 KGHDR, CDR2 SFDVKD. CDR3 residues: CATSRAGDNTEAFF. CDR3 in DNA: TGTGCCACCAGTAGGGCAGGGGATAACACTGAAGCTTTCTTT.

The rearrangement joins TRBV30 to TRBJ2-7; 9 bases line up with TRBD1. With V trimmed by 0 bases and J by 3 bases, 6 bases remained unmatched. This CDR3 spans 15 amino acids. Germline CDR1 reads GTSNPN; CDR2 reads SVGIG (reference sequence). The CDR3 bases are TGTGCCTGGAGTGTAATGGGACAGGGTAGCTACGAGCAGTACTTC. Its protein product is CAWSVMGQGSYEQYF.

The chain joins TRBV10-3 to TRBJ2-6; maybe TRBD1 (5 bases). Germline loops: CDR1 ENHRY, CDR2 SYGVKD. The CDR3 has 18 amino acids. V was cut by 5 bases and J by 0 bases, with 17 bases left in between. CDR3 coding DNA: TGTGCCATCAGTTCTCCCCAGACAGACGACTCTGGGGCCAACGTCCTGACTTTC. Amino acid sequence: CAISSPQTDDSGANVLTF.

This rearrangement joins TRBV18 to TRBJ1-2; D remains unclear. The V and J ends lost 2 bases and 1 base respectively, with 8 bases between them. This CDR3 comprises 14 residues. Germline CDR1 KGHSH, CDR2 LQKENI. CDR3 in DNA: TGTGCCAGCTCACCAGCCGGTAATAACTATGGCTACACCTTC. This encodes CASSPAGNNYGYTF.

In this sample, this clone turned up a few times. V and J are TRBV3-1 (or the pseudogene TRBV3-2) and TRBJ1-3; TRBD1 might be the D (5 bases). Trimming took 1 base from V and 0 from J, leaving 10 bases between them. The CDR3 totals 16 residues. The V gene's germline CDR1 is LGHDT and CDR2 YNNKEL (reference sequence). CDR3 loop: CASSQGQPLSGNTIYF. In DNA form, the CDR3 reads TGTGCCAGCAGCCAAGGACAGCCGCTCTCTGGAAACACCATATATTTT.

The gene calls are TRBV5-1 and TRBJ2-3; D may be TRBD2 (6 bases). V lost 4 bases and J 0 bases, leaving 15 bases between the germline ends. The CDR3 loop spans 16 amino acids. CDR1 and CDR2 from the germline V gene are SGHRS and YFSETQ. The CDR3 sequence: CASSRGLALSTDTQYF. The CDR3 region has the DNA TGCGCCAGCAGCAGGGGACTCGCCCTTAGCACAGATACGCAGTATTTT.

In this sample, this clone turned up once. The rearrangement links TRBV6-5 to TRBJ1-1; no definite D call. Trimming stripped 2 bases from V and 0 bases from J, with 7 bases between. In germline, CDR1 is MNHEY, CDR2 SVGAGI. The CDR3 runs to 14 residues. For the CDR3, the DNA is TGTGCCAGCAGTTACCAAAGCATGAACACTGAAGCTTTCTTT. This encodes CASSYQSMNTEAFF.

The chain is built from TRBV6-5 and TRBJ1-5; 7 bases fit TRBD1. Germline lookup yields CDR1 MNHEY and CDR2 SVGAGI. The CDR3 has 13 residues. V lost 6 bases and J lost 5; bases outside the gene matches: 4. The CDR3 protein is CASRRQGDQPQHF. Here the CDR3 DNA reads TGTGCCAGCAGAAGACAGGGCGATCAGCCCCAGCATTTT.

V and J are TRBV6-5 and TRBJ2-1; D is undetermined. The CDR3 length is 15 residues. Trimming took off 7 bases at V and 0 bases at J, with 13 bases between the two ends. Germline CDR1 reads MNHEY; CDR2 reads SVGAGI. CDR3 bases: TGTGCCAGCACAAAATCGCATAGCTCCTACAATGAGCAGTTCTTC. This encodes CASTKSHSSYNEQFF.

This rearrangement joins TRBV19 to TRBJ2-7; D is perhaps TRBD1 (5 bases). V lost 4 bases, J lost 3 bases, and 10 bases lay in between. The germline gives CDR1 LNHDA, CDR2 SQIVND (reference sequence). The CDR3 has 13 amino acids. The CDR3: CASSTQTGYEQYF. The CDR3 nucleotides read TGTGCCAGTAGTACCCAAACAGGCTACGAGCAGTACTTC.